This passage covers 23 T cell receptor beta chains from one sample sequenced in a study of PD-L1 blockade in urothelial cancer. Data came from immunoSEQ multiplex PCR; TCRdb stores just in-frame clones and leaves some out. This table has 87,000 or so clones, around 83% appearing once. The time point here: pretreatment peripheral blood. Source: PBMCs, taken around atezolizumab (anti-PD-L1) treatment. The receptors shown here come from a man in his sixties with urothelial cancer.

The V call is TRBV5-1, the J call TRBJ2-2; D not certain. Trimming cost V 2 bases and J 6 bases, with 14 bases left between them. Germline V gene data show CDR1 as SGHRS and CDR2 as YFSETQ. The CDR3 loop spans 15 amino acids. CDR3 loop: CASSLLPGGAGELFF. In DNA form, the CDR3 reads TGCGCCAGCAGCTTATTACCGGGTGGCGCCGGGGAGCTGTTTTTT. The full variable domain, with the rest looked up from reference TRBV5-1 and TRBJ2-2, is KAGVTQTPRYLIKTRGQQVTLSCSPISGHRSVSWYQQTPGQGLQFLFEYFSETQRNKGNFPGRFSGRQFSNSRSEMNVSTLELGDSALYLCASSLLPGGAGELFFGEGSRLTVL.

The chain links TRBV4-1 to TRBJ2-1; TRBD1 matches at 7 bases. This CDR3 is 18 amino acids long. Germline V gene data show CDR1 as MGHRA and CDR2 as YSYEKL. Trimming removed 2 bases from V and 8 bases from J; junction bases left unmatched: 18. The CDR3 DNA reads as TGCGCCAGCAGCCAACTACCTCCGGGACAGACCATTTTCTATGAGCAGTTCTTC. The encoded protein is CASSQLPPGQTIFYEQFF.

V usage is TRBV5-6 and J usage is TRBJ1-4, with TRBD1 as a possible D gene (5 bases). Germline V gene sequence: CDR1 SGHDT, CDR2 YYEEEE. The CDR3 spans 16 residues. V was clipped by 4 bases and J by 7 bases, with 20 bases between them. Written as DNA, the CDR3 is TGTGCCAGCAGCCTACGATCCCCGGGGGGGAGTGAAAAACTGTTTTTT. Translating gives CASSLRSPGGSEKLFF.

The rearrangement uses TRBV18 and TRBJ1-3; the D gene is possibly TRBD1 (5 bases). CDR3 length equals 15 residues. Germline-derived CDR1 and CDR2 are KGHSH and LQKENI. V was clipped by 3 bases and J by 4 bases, with 13 bases between them. CDR3 bases: TGTGCCAGCTCACCCCCAGGGACTACCGGAAACACCATATATTTT. Its protein product is CASSPPGTTGNTIYF.

The chain has TRBV6-5 and TRBJ1-3, with a tentative D call TRBD1 (6 bases). Trimming stripped 7 bases from V and 3 bases from J, with 16 bases between. Per the germline V gene, CDR1 is MNHEY and CDR2 is SVGAGI. The CDR3 covers 15 residues. The CDR3 is CASTSGGAGGNTIYF. The CDR3 DNA reads TGTGCCAGCACCTCCGGGGGGGCTGGTGGAAACACCATATATTTT.

This clone was detected a few times. The rearrangement links TRBV6-5 to TRBJ1-2; TRBD1 agrees at 8 bases. V dropped 5 bases and J dropped 2; count of bases not matched to a gene: 7. The CDR3 runs to 15 residues. The germline gives CDR1 MNHEY, CDR2 SVGAGI. The CDR3 sequence: CASSQRDRRNYGYTF. CDR3 nucleotide sequence: TGTGCCAGCAGTCAACGGGACAGGCGGAACTATGGCTACACCTTC.

The chain couples TRBV4-1 to TRBJ2-5, with 10 bases matching TRBD2. The CDR3 length is 16 residues. Germline assignment: CDR1 MGHRA and CDR2 YSYEKL. With 1 base clipped from V and 4 bases from J, the junction kept 6 bases outside the gene matches. CDR3 nucleotides: TGCGCCAGCAGCCAAGGGACTAGCGGAGCCCCAGAGACCCAGTACTTC. Translated, it gives CASSQGTSGAPETQYF.

The chain links TRBV2 to TRBJ2-2; 7 bases line up with TRBD2. CDR1 and CDR2 (germline): SNHLY, FYNNEI. This CDR3 contains 12 residues. The ends lost 8 bases at V and 3 bases at J; junction bases unmatched: 0. The CDR3 DNA reads as TGTGCCAGCGGGGGGGACACCGGGGAGCTGTTTTTT. This codes for CASGGDTGELFF. Supplemented by reference TRBV2 and TRBJ2-2, the full variable domain reads EPEVTQTPSHQVTQMGQEVILRCVPISNHLYFYWYRQILGQKVEFLVSFYNNEISEKSEIFDDQFSVERPDGSNFTLKIRSTKLEDSAMYFCASGGDTGELFFGEGSRLTVL.

This chain uses TRBV19 with TRBJ1-5; D not certain. V lost 6 bases and J 4 bases, leaving 10 bases between the germline ends. The CDR3 length is 13 residues. The germline CDR1 and CDR2 sequences are LNHDA and SQIVND (reference sequence). In DNA form, the CDR3 reads TGTGCCAGTAGCAATGAGAGGAATCAGCCCCAGCATTTT. Translating gives CASSNERNQPQHF.

This chain connects TRBV5-1 to TRBJ1-2; D ambiguous. The V and J ends lost 4 bases and 2 bases respectively, with 6 bases between them. This CDR3 is built from 12 residues. Germline-derived CDR1 and CDR2 are SGHRS and YFSETQ. CDR3 residues: CASSNGNYGYTF. The CDR3 DNA follows: TGCGCCAGCAGCAACGGGAACTATGGCTACACCTTC.

Only one count was recorded for this clone. The chain couples TRBV5-1 to TRBJ2-6; TRBD1 agrees at 11 bases. Germline loops: CDR1 SGHRS, CDR2 YFSETQ. The V and J ends lost 4 bases and 0 bases, in that order; junction bases with no gene match: 3. This CDR3 spans 17 amino acids. The CDR3 coding sequence is TGCGCCAGCAGCCCCGGGACAGGGGGCTCTGGGGCCAACGTCCTGACTTTC. This gives the protein CASSPGTGGSGANVLTF.

The chain has TRBV28 and TRBJ1-2; the D is unclear. This CDR3 has 12 amino acids. V was pared by 5 bases and J by 3 bases, with 7 bases between. Germline-derived CDR1 and CDR2 are MDHEN and SYDVKM. The CDR3 DNA follows: TGTGCCAGCAGTCGGGATTACTATGGCTACACCTTC. This sequence encodes CASSRDYYGYTF.

J is TRBJ1-2 and V is TRBV29-1; possibly TRBD1 for D (6 bases). V lost 4 bases and J 4 bases, leaving 19 bases between the germline ends. The CDR3 is 15 amino acids. Germline CDR1 reads SQVTM; CDR2 reads ANQGSEA. The CDR3 spells CSVVGGAGGLYGYTF. CDR3 sequence (DNA): TGCAGCGTTGTTGGGGGGGCCGGCGGGCTCTATGGCTACACCTTC.

J is TRBJ1-1 and V is TRBV11-3, with 9 positions matching TRBD1. The CDR3 is 16 residues long. V lost 5 bases to trimming and J lost 4 bases; unmatched junction nucleotides: 11. Germline values: CDR1 SGHNT, CDR2 YENEEA. The chain's CDR3 is CASSVGTGKTLTEAFF. For the CDR3, the DNA is TGTGCCAGCAGCGTGGGGACAGGGAAAACTCTCACTGAAGCTTTCTTT.

This CDR3 reads CASSLAGPSTDTQYF. The CDR3 nucleotides read TGTGCCAGCAGCTTAGCGGGGCCTAGCACAGATACGCAGTATTTT. The gene calls are TRBV11-1 and TRBJ2-3, with D possibly matching TRBD1 (5 bases). The CDR3 length is 15 residues. Germline V CDR1 and CDR2: SGHAT, FQDESV (reference sequence). The V gene lost 0 bases and the J gene lost 0 bases, with 7 bases spanning the gap.

This chain links TRBV27 with TRBJ2-1; D remains ambiguous. V gave up 2 bases and J gave up 0 bases, with 11 bases separating them. The germline V gene has CDR1 MNHEY and CDR2 SMNVEV (reference sequence). The CDR3 has 16 amino acids. CDR3 sequence: CASSLIGLSSYNEQFF. CDR3 nucleotide sequence: TGTGCCAGCAGTTTAATTGGTCTGAGCTCCTACAATGAGCAGTTCTTC.

The CDR3 here is CASSLGGLATKYEQYF. The CDR3 DNA reads TGTGCCAGCAGCTTGGGTGGACTAGCCACTAAATACGAGCAGTACTTC. The V gene is TRBV5-6, the J gene TRBJ2-7; 8 positions match TRBD2. CDR1 is SGHDT, CDR2 YYEEEE, per germline. V gave up 0 bases and J gave up 4 bases; unmatched junction bases: 9. The CDR3 covers 16 residues.

V is TRBV9 and J is TRBJ2-1; D is possibly TRBD2 (6 bases). The CDR3 loop spans 16 amino acids. V lost 0 bases, J lost 4 bases, and 14 bases lay in between. Germline V gene data show CDR1 as SGDLS and CDR2 as YYNGEE. CDR3 region: CASSVAPAGLYNEQFF. The DNA of the CDR3 is TGTGCCAGCAGCGTAGCCCCGGCGGGGTTATACAATGAGCAGTTCTTC.

The J gene is TRBJ1-2, the V gene TRBV4-1; TRBD1 aligns across 9 bases. There are 19 residues in the CDR3. With 0 bases clipped from V and 7 bases from J, the junction kept 18 bases outside the gene matches. Germline CDR1 reads MGHRA; CDR2 reads YSYEKL. CDR3 amino acids: CASSQEAGTGYGKGGGYTF. The CDR3 DNA sequence: TGCGCCAGCAGCCAAGAGGCTGGGACAGGGTATGGTAAAGGTGGTGGCTACACCTTC.

The chain employs TRBV19 and TRBJ2-2, with D perhaps matching TRBD1 (5 bases). Trimming cost V 4 bases and J 6 bases, with 9 bases left between them. The CDR3 runs 13 residues. CDR1 LNHDA and CDR2 SQIVND come from the germline V gene (reference sequence). CDR3 nucleotide sequence: TGTGCCAGTAGTAGTCAGGGTGCCGGGGAGCTGTTTTTT. Encoded protein: CASSSQGAGELFF.

The chain carries TRBV29-1 and TRBJ1-2; tentatively, D is TRBD1 (6 bases). Looked up from germline, CDR1 is SQVTM and CDR2 is ANQGSEA. This CDR3 comprises 12 residues. Deletions cut 4 bases from V and 4 bases from J, with 10 bases between. CDR3 nucleotide sequence: TGCAGCGTTGTAAGGGGGACCTATGGCTACACCTTC. It is translated as CSVVRGTYGYTF.

Only a few counts were recorded for this clone. V gene TRBV11-2 combines with J gene TRBJ2-1; 8 bases agree with TRBD2. Germline trimming cut 7 bases from V and 3 bases from J; bases unmatched to any gene: 14. CDR1 is SGHAT, CDR2 FQNNGV, per germline. The CDR3 loop spans 17 amino acids. The CDR3 is CASTSSGGASGYNEQFF. The DNA of the CDR3 is TGTGCCAGCACCTCTTCGGGGGGGGCTAGCGGCTACAATGAGCAGTTCTTC.

The chain employs TRBV6-4 and TRBJ1-1, with a tentative D call TRBD1 (6 bases). Germline-derived CDR1 and CDR2 are MRHNA and SNTAGT. The CDR3 is 16 amino acids. V shed 2 bases and J shed 7 bases, with 20 bases lying between them. CDR3 protein: CASSDRGGAARNEAFF. In nucleotides, the CDR3 is TGTGCCAGCAGTGACCGGGGGGGGGCCGCTCGGAATGAAGCTTTCTTT.